This T cell receptor beta chain was recorded in a study of blood T cell repertoires in COVID-19. Study-wide background: The cDNA or gDNA used as material had been derived from T cells, B-cell-depleted T cells, or PBMCs.

Authors' analysis steps: Quantification of nucleated cells was approximated via reference gene primer amplification. Sequencing used immunoSEQ multiplex PCR; TCRdb keeps in-frame clones, though not all of them. V, J and clone size derive from that table, while D and trimming were established from the DNA sequence. The sample carries 70,000 to 100,000 clones, around 92% recorded once. Patients of the Seattle cohort, enrolled during active infection, were followed longitudinally. The CDR3 loop spans 14 amino acids. Germline values: CDR1 SGHKS, CDR2 YYEKEE (reference sequence). The V gene lost 0 bases and the J gene lost 5 bases, with 12 bases spanning the gap.

The V gene is TRBV5-5, the J gene TRBJ2-7; the D is unclear. The TCR was taken from a middle-aged man with COVID-19, enrolled during active disease. The specimen sequenced was peripheral blood. The CDR3 sequence: CASSLDSWANEQYF. The CDR3 DNA reads as TGTGCCAGCAGCTTGGACAGCTGGGCTAACGAGCAGTACTTC.